These 27 T cell receptor beta chains originate from one sample sequenced in a study of T cells in Graves' hyperthyroidism and ophthalmopathy. RNA transcripts served as the template for amplifying TCR beta CDR3 regions. TCR CDR3 regions were first amplified by RT-PCR with HTBI primers. From the multiplex PCR reads, TCRdb called clonotypes with MiXCR, one entry per CDR3 protein. The data contain roughly 630,000 distinct CDR3 sequences, less than 20% of them singletons. The sequenced sample consisted of blood. Every receptor here comes from a woman in her thirties with Graves' hyperthyroidism.

This clonotype was observed a few times. The chain is built from TRBV6-1 and TRBJ2-7; 9 nucleotides line up with TRBD2. The CDR3 consists of 15 residues. CDR1 is MNHNS and CDR2 is SASEGT in the germline V gene. Trimming at V came to 7 bases and at J to 4 bases, leaving 11 bases not matched to a gene. CDR3 sequence reads: CASIPPGTSSYEQYF. Here the CDR3 DNA reads TGTGCCAGCATTCCCCCCGGGACTAGCAGTTACGAGCAGTACTTC.

This chain uses TRBV7-9 with TRBJ1-2, with D possibly TRBD1 on 5 matching bases. The ends were cut back, 8 bases at V and 7 bases at J, with 17 bases in the middle. The CDR3 is 13 residues long. CDR1 and CDR2 (germline): SEHNR, FQNEAQ (reference sequence). CDR3 DNA: TGTGCCAGCGGCAGGGAACGAATAAGTGGCTACACCTTC. Translation gives CASGRERISGYTF.

The CDR3 is CASGLSPSKGDYEQYF. The CDR3 DNA reads as TGTGCCAGCGGGCTCTCGCCCTCGAAGGGGGACTACGAGCAGTACTTC. V and J are TRBV7-9 and TRBJ2-7, with a weak D call TRBD1 (6 bases). The germline V gene has CDR1 SEHNR and CDR2 FQNEAQ (reference sequence). This CDR3 spans 16 amino acids. V was trimmed by 8 bases and J by 3 bases, leaving 23 bases between them.

The table lists this clonotype with many counts. This chain joins TRBV30 and TRBJ1-1; a weak D match, TRBD1 (6 bases). The CDR3 totals 11 residues. The V end lost 1 base, the J end lost 8 bases, and 8 bases lay between the germline ends. Germline V CDR1 and CDR2: GTSNPN, SVGIG (reference sequence). The CDR3 sequence is CAWSGGPEAFF. The CDR3 DNA is TGTGCCTGGAGTGGGGGGCCGGAAGCTTTCTTT.

Remarks on this clonotype: One end of the junction fails to match germline, which may point to a read error. The rearrangement joins TRBV5-5 to TRBJ2-7, with no clear D. In germline, CDR1 is SGHKS, CDR2 YYEKEE (reference sequence). This CDR3 has 13 residues. CDR3 amino acids: CASSLPPTYGQYF. The CDR3 bases are TGTGCCAGCAGCCTTCCACCCACCTACGGGCAGTACTTC.

This clonotype was observed at least ten times. The V and J genes are TRBV12-3 or TRBV12-4 and TRBJ2-2; no definite D call. This CDR3 spans 13 amino acids. Trimming left V 7 bases short and J 5 bases short, with 11 bases between. This CDR3 is CASTVYGTGELFF. Written as DNA, the CDR3 is TGTGCCAGCACAGTTTACGGGACCGGGGAGCTGTTTTTT.

This clonotype was seen at least ten times. The chain carries TRBV15 and TRBJ1-1; maybe TRBD1 (5 bases). CDR3 length equals 12 residues. Trimming left V 6 bases short and J 8 bases short, with 13 bases between. Germline CDR1 reads LNHNV; CDR2 reads YYDKDF (reference sequence). The CDR3 DNA is TGTGCCACCAGTCAGAGGGGCAGGGAAGCTTTCTTT. As protein: CATSQRGREAFF.

Concerning this clonotype itself: A much larger clone sits a single nucleotide away, making a read error possible. V is TRBV20-1 and J is TRBJ2-7; 7 bases map to TRBD2. Germline V gene data show CDR1 as DFQATT and CDR2 as SNEGSKA (reference sequence). The CDR3 length is 14 residues. With 6 bases clipped from V and 7 bases from J, the junction kept 15 bases outside the gene matches. The CDR3 sequence: CSAGSRGGPYEQYF. Written as DNA, the CDR3 is TGCAGTGCCGGAAGCCGGGGAGGGCCGTATGAGCAGTACTTC.

This rearrangement joins TRBV6-1 to TRBJ1-1; D might be TRBD1 (5 bases). The CDR3 runs to 13 residues. The V gene's germline CDR1 is MNHNS and CDR2 SASEGT. V was pared by 6 bases and J by 13 bases, with 21 bases between. The CDR3 DNA reads TGTGCCAGCAGCCTTGGAAGCGGACCGGGGGGTTTCTTT. Protein product: CASSLGSGPGGFF.

This clonotype was seen repeatedly, ten times or more. The chain is built from TRBV6-1 and TRBJ1-1; 7 bases map to TRBD1. With V trimmed by 4 bases and J by 4 bases, 6 bases remained unmatched. Germline-derived CDR1 and CDR2 are MNHNS and SASEGT. This CDR3 comprises 14 residues. As DNA, the CDR3 is TGTGCCAGCAGTGGCCGAGGGGGCAGCACTGAAGCTTTCTTT. It specifies CASSGRGGSTEAFF.

This clonotype turned up a few times. V gene TRBV4-1 combines with J gene TRBJ1-5; the D is unclear. Per germline, CDR1 MGHRA and CDR2 YSYEKL. Trimming took off 4 bases at V and 7 bases at J, with 14 bases between the two ends. The CDR3 has 14 residues. CDR3 in amino acids: CASSRFQESQPQHF. In nucleotides, the CDR3 is TGCGCCAGCAGCCGCTTCCAGGAATCACAGCCCCAGCATTTT.

Regarding this clonotype: A much bigger clone sits one base away, suggesting this may be a read error. In DNA form, the CDR3 reads TGTGCCAGCAGTGTCTCTAGCGGGGGGTGGGAGACCCAGTACTTC. This gives the protein CASSVSSGGWETQYF. The rearrangement links TRBV2 to TRBJ2-5; TRBD2 matches 11 bases. CDR3 length: 15 amino acids. Trimming removed 4 bases from V and 5 bases from J; junction bases left unmatched: 6. Germline loops: CDR1 SNHLY, CDR2 FYNNEI.

The rearrangement joins TRBV5-1 to TRBJ2-3; D is unresolved. Germline CDR1 SGHRS, CDR2 YFSETQ. CDR3 length equals 14 residues. Trimming took off 0 bases at V and 6 bases at J, with 11 bases between the two ends. The CDR3: CASSLAAPGDTQYF. CDR3 DNA sequence: TGCGCCAGCAGCTTGGCTGCCCCCGGGGATACGCAGTATTTT.

The V call is TRBV4-1, the J call TRBJ1-1; maybe TRBD1 (5 bases). Germline V gives CDR1 MGHRA, CDR2 YSYEKL. V was clipped by 0 bases and J by 4 bases, with 9 bases between them. This CDR3 comprises 14 residues. CDR3 DNA: TGCGCCAGCAGCCAAGAACCGGGGCTCACTGAAGCTTTCTTT. As protein: CASSQEPGLTEAFF.

In this sample, this clonotype turned up many times. This rearrangement joins TRBV12-3 or TRBV12-4 to TRBJ1-2, with D uncertain. Trimming took off 6 bases at V and 8 bases at J, with 16 bases between the two ends. The CDR3 contains 13 residues. The CDR3 nucleotides read TGTGCCAGCAGCCCACCCGGGGAAAGGGGCTACACCTTC. This encodes CASSPPGERGYTF.

This clonotype was observed a handful of times. The chain employs TRBV20-1 and TRBJ2-1, with a possible D match to TRBD1 (5 bases). Trimming took 7 bases from V and 4 from J, leaving 20 bases between them. In germline, CDR1 is DFQATT, CDR2 SNEGSKA (reference sequence). This CDR3 has 15 residues. Here the CDR3 reads CSGESSTQGYNEQFF. The DNA of the CDR3 is TGCAGTGGAGAGTCAAGCACCCAGGGATACAATGAGCAGTTCTTC.

This clonotype occurred many times. V gene TRBV5-1 combines with J gene TRBJ2-7; tentative D call: TRBD1 (5 bases). The CDR3 spans 14 residues. Trimming left V 4 bases short and J 2 bases short, with 13 bases between. Per the germline V gene, CDR1 is SGHRS and CDR2 is YFSETQ. The CDR3 DNA reads TGCGCCAGCAGCCTGAGTGACAGACCCTACGAGCAGTACTTC. Translation gives CASSLSDRPYEQYF.

In its sample, this clonotype was seen many times. The chain employs TRBV7-2 and TRBJ2-7; 10 bases are shared with TRBD2. Per the germline V gene, CDR1 is SGHTA and CDR2 is FQGNSA. After removal of 1 base from V and 4 bases from J, the junction contained 7 bases not matched to a gene. The CDR3 totals 16 residues. Here the CDR3 reads CASSLDLLAGGYEQYF. The CDR3 bases are TGTGCCAGCAGCTTAGATTTATTAGCGGGAGGTTACGAGCAGTACTTC.

This sequence joins TRBV24-1 and TRBJ2-1; D might be TRBD2 (5 bases). Germline CDR1 KGHDR, CDR2 SFDVKD. Trimming took off 5 bases at V and 8 bases at J, with 12 bases between the two ends. This CDR3 is 13 amino acids long. The CDR3 spells CATSGPAGDEQFF. The CDR3 DNA sequence: TGTGCCACCAGTGGTCCCGCGGGTGATGAGCAGTTCTTC.

This clonotype has a handful of counts. This chain links TRBV19 with TRBJ2-3; D is perhaps TRBD1 (6 bases). The CDR3 sequence is 18 residues long. V lost 3 bases, J lost 1 base, and 20 bases lay in between. Germline CDR1 is LNHDA and CDR2 is SQIVND (reference sequence). The CDR3 sequence: CASSMRVPGDIRTDTQYF. The CDR3 bases are TGTGCCAGTAGTATGAGGGTTCCAGGGGACATCCGCACAGATACGCAGTATTTT.

This chain connects TRBV27 to TRBJ2-7; D gene ambiguous. This CDR3 comprises 14 residues. Trimming shortened V by 7 bases and J by 6 bases, and 19 bases separated the two germline ends. Germline CDR1 is MNHEY and CDR2 is SMNVEV (reference sequence). In DNA, the CDR3 is TGTGCCAGCACTCCTTCCCGGTGGGCAGGCGAGCAGTACTTC. Its translation is CASTPSRWAGEQYF.

This clonotype was counted many times. The rearrangement links TRBV7-2 to TRBJ1-1; D uncertain. Trimming shortened V by 2 bases and J by 1 base, and 11 bases separated the two germline ends. CDR1 is SGHTA and CDR2 is FQGNSA in the germline V gene. CDR3 length: 15 amino acids. CDR3 loop: CASSLPWPGNTEAFF. The CDR3 bases are TGTGCCAGCAGCTTACCGTGGCCGGGGAACACTGAAGCTTTCTTT.

This clonotype was seen repeatedly, ten times or more. The chain has TRBV29-1 and TRBJ2-1, with TRBD2 as a possible D gene (6 bases). V lost 4 bases and J lost 0, with 13 bases in between. The germline V gene has CDR1 SQVTM and CDR2 ANQGSEA. This CDR3 region has 15 residues. The CDR3 is CSVGRETFSYNEQFF. The CDR3 DNA is TGCAGCGTTGGCCGGGAGACCTTCTCCTACAATGAGCAGTTCTTC.

This clonotype was observed many times. The chain combines TRBV18 with TRBJ2-3; D unresolved. Trimming cost V 4 bases and J 4 bases, with 6 bases left between them. Germline CDR1 reads KGHSH; CDR2 reads LQKENI. The CDR3 totals 12 residues. CDR3 sequence (DNA): TGTGCCAGCTCACGTACTGCAGATACGCAGTATTTT. It encodes CASSRTADTQYF.

This clonotype showed up just a few times. The chain has TRBV5-5 and TRBJ2-4; perhaps TRBD2 as D (6 bases). CDR1 is SGHKS and CDR2 is YYEKEE in the germline V gene (reference sequence). Trimming removed 4 bases from V and 6 bases from J, with 20 bases in between. The CDR3 consists of 16 residues. The CDR3 nucleotides read TGTGCCAGCAGCCCTAGCCCGGGACTGGAATTAAACATTCAGTACTTC. It specifies CASSPSPGLELNIQYF.

Many counts were recorded for this clonotype. The rearrangement uses TRBV27 and TRBJ1-1; unclear D gene. The CDR3 is 13 residues long. The germline gives CDR1 MNHEY, CDR2 SMNVEV (reference sequence). With 5 bases removed from V and 1 base from J, the gap between germline ends came to 8 bases. The CDR3 nucleotides read TGTGCCAGCAGTCCAAGAACGAACACTGAAGCTTTCTTT. The encoded protein is CASSPRTNTEAFF.

The chain links TRBV5-1 to TRBJ2-2; 12 bases agree with TRBD2. The CDR3 loop spans 17 amino acids. V was pared by 3 bases and J by 5 bases, with 8 bases of the junction left unmatched. CDR1 is SGHRS and CDR2 is YFSETQ in the germline V gene. The CDR3 sequence is CASSSQLAGGTTGELFF. CDR3 in DNA: TGCGCCAGCAGCTCCCAACTAGCGGGAGGTACAACCGGGGAGCTGTTTTTT.